The clone carrying this T cell receptor beta chain was seen ten or more times. V was clipped by 3 bases and J by 6 bases, with 12 bases between them. Germline V gives CDR1 LNHDA, CDR2 SQIVND (reference sequence). The CDR3 contains 14 residues. This entry is derived from a study of Graves' ophthalmopathy and Graves' hyperthyroidism. RNA transcripts yielded amplified TCR beta CDR3 regions. HTBI primers primed a first-round RT-PCR, and a second-round multiplex PCR followed. One entry per CDR3 protein, called by TCRdb with MiXCR from the multiplex PCR reads. Of about 390,000 distinct CDR3 sequences in the sample, approximately 15% are singletons; the top ten hold roughly 7%.

This TCR derives from a woman younger than 35 with stable Graves' hyperthyroidism. Material: peripheral blood. This chain joins TRBV19 and TRBJ1-5, with a weak D call TRBD1 (6 bases). The CDR3 sequence is CASSIKTGGQPQHF. For the CDR3, the DNA is TGTGCCAGTAGTATTAAGACAGGAGGTCAGCCCCAGCATTTT.